The rows below give T cell receptor beta chains drawn from one sample of a study of T cell changes during pregnancy in multiple sclerosis. Only in-frame clones appear in the TCRdb table, and some are missing; sequencing was by immunoSEQ multiplex PCR. The repertoire consists of 20,000 to 30,000 clones, with about 91% occurring once and the leading ten covering about 15%. The material was CD8+ T cells from peripheral blood mononuclear cells, obtained in the second trimester of pregnancy. Receptors were obtained from a female donor with multiple sclerosis, enrolled in a pregnancy study. CDR3s include the opening cysteine and the closing phenylalanine or tryptophan. The D gene is left open where the match is weak. Size tells how often a clone was seen (once, few, many) or the class of an expanded clone, and some rows leave it out.

J	length	V	D	size	DNA	CDR3
TRBJ2-7	13	TRBV2	TRBD2	-	TGTGCCAGCACAGCACTAGCGGGAGACGAGCAGTACTTC	CASTALAGDEQYF
TRBJ2-1	16	TRBV30	TRBD2	-	TGTGCCTGGGGAACCTCCTTAGCGGGAAGCTACAATGAGCAGTTCTTC	CAWGTSLAGSYNEQFF
TRBJ1-2	13	TRBV6-5	TRBD1	-	TGCGCCAGCAGTGAACAGGGGGAGCGCGGCTACACCTTC	CASSEQGERGYTF
TRBJ2-1	17	TRBV7-9	-	once	TGTGCCAGCAGCTTATTAATTGGGGAGCTGGGGTTTTATGAGCAGTTCTTC	CASSLLIGELGFYEQFF
TRBJ2-7	15	TRBV6-1	-	-	TGTGCCAGCAGTGAATATAGGGGTATGGCCTACGAGCAGTACTTC	CASSEYRGMAYEQYF
TRBJ2-7	15	TRBV9	-	once	TGTGCCAGCAGCGTATCCTCGGGGGGCTGGTACGAGCAGTACTTC	CASSVSSGGWYEQYF
TRBJ2-3	15	TRBV7-3	-	-	TGTGCCAGCAGCTCCTTAATACAGGTTGCAGATACGCAGTATTTT	CASSSLIQVADTQYF
TRBJ1-3	14	TRBV11-2	-	-	TGTGCCAGCAGAACGAACAGCTTTGGAAACACCATATATTTT	CASRTNSFGNTIYF
TRBJ2-1	14	TRBV2	TRBD2	-	TGTGCCAGTTATAGCGGGCTGTCCTACAATGAGCAGTTCTTC	CASYSGLSYNEQFF
TRBJ2-5	14	TRBV27	-	-	TGTGCCAGCAGTTTATCGGTCGGGGAAGAGACCCAGTACTTC	CASSLSVGEETQYF
TRBJ2-4	16	TRBV27	TRBD1	-	TGTGCCAGCAGGCTTACAGGGGGCGGGACCAAAAACATTCAGTACTTC	CASRLTGGGTKNIQYF
TRBJ1-1	13	TRBV7-6	-	-	TGTGCCAGCAGCTTAGACCTGAGAACTGAAGCTTTCTTT	CASSLDLRTEAFF
TRBJ2-6	16	TRBV5-6	TRBD2	once	TGTGCCAGCAGCTCTCGGACTAGCGGGAGTCTCGGAGTCCTGACTTTC	CASSSRTSGSLGVLTF
TRBJ2-7	13	TRBV29-1	TRBD2	-	TGCAGCGTCGCGACTAGCGGTTCCTACGAGCAGTACTTC	CSVATSGSYEQYF
TRBJ2-1	17	TRBV5-1	-	-	TGCGCCAGCAGCTTGGAGCCGCGGCGGGATGTCTACAATGAGCAGTTCTTC	CASSLEPRRDVYNEQFF
TRBJ1-1	16	TRBV7-9	-	-	TGTGCCGGCAGCTCCCGCCTACGGGGTTGGAACACTGAAGCTTTCTTT	CAGSSRLRGWNTEAFF
TRBJ2-4	17	TRBV7-2	TRBD2	-	TGTGCCAGCAGCTTACTAGCGGGAGTGGGATTCAAAAACATTCAGTACTTC	CASSLLAGVGFKNIQYF
TRBJ2-7	14	TRBV7-6	TRBD1	-	TGTGCCAGCAGCGACTCGACAGGGTTAGAAGAGCAGTACTTC	CASSDSTGLEEQYF
TRBJ2-1	16	TRBV28	TRBD2	-	TGTGCCAGCACCCTTACCTTAGCGGGAGGGTACAATGAGCAGTTCTTC	CASTLTLAGGYNEQFF
TRBJ2-5	15	TRBV28	TRBD1	-	TGTGCCAGCAGTCGGACAGGGGGAGGGACGGAGACCCAGTACTTC	CASSRTGGGTETQYF
TRBJ2-2	14	TRBV5-1	-	-	TGCGCCAGCTATGAGACAGTGAACACCGGGGAGCTGTTTTTT	CASYETVNTGELFF
TRBJ2-1	19	TRBV28	TRBD2	-	TGTGCCAGCAGAGGAGGAGAACGGACTAGCGTTTTAAGCGTATATGAGCAGTTCTTC	CASRGGERTSVLSVYEQFF
TRBJ2-3	13	TRBV21-1	-	once	TGTGCCAGCGGGGGGACTAACACAGATACGCAGTATTTT	CASGGTNTDTQYF
TRBJ2-2	13	TRBV6-4	-	-	TGTGCCAGCAGTGACTCGAGCACCGGGGAGCTGTTTTTT	CASSDSSTGELFF
TRBJ2-7	16	TRBV4-2	TRBD2	-	TGTGCCAGCAGCCAAACCGGGACTAGCGGGAGCGACGAGCAGTACTTC	CASSQTGTSGSDEQYF
TRBJ1-1	16	TRBV2	TRBD1	-	TGTGCCAGCAGAGGGGACAGGGGCGAAATGAACACTGAAGCTTTCTTT	CASRGDRGEMNTEAFF
TRBJ1-4	17	TRBV7-9	-	-	TGTGCCAGCAGCTCTCAACAGGGTCCTTCCCAAAGTGAAAAACTGTTTTTT	CASSSQQGPSQSEKLFF
TRBJ2-3	17	TRBV13	TRBD2	-	TGTGCCAGCAGCTCCGGACTAGCGGGAGGGGCGACAGATACGCAGTATTTT	CASSSGLAGGATDTQYF
TRBJ2-1	13	TRBV28	TRBD2	-	TGTGCCAGCAGTTTATTTACTAGCGGGACCTCGTTCTTC	CASSLFTSGTSFF
TRBJ2-3	15	TRBV2	TRBD1	-	TGTGCCAGCAGGGAAAAGACAGGGAGCCCAGATACGCAGTATTTT	CASREKTGSPDTQYF
TRBJ2-1	16	TRBV29-1	TRBD2	-	TGCAGCGTTGAATCCTGGCGGGAGGAAGTCTACAATGAGCAGTTCTTC	CSVESWREEVYNEQFF
TRBJ2-1	16	TRBV11-1	TRBD2	-	TGTGCCAGCAGCTTGGCCCAGCGGGAGGGCCTCGATGAGCAGTTCTTC	CASSLAQREGLDEQFF
TRBJ1-2	14	TRBV27	-	-	TGTGCCAGCAGACTGGCCGTTGGGGCCCAGGGCTACACCTTC	CASRLAVGAQGYTF
TRBJ2-1	17	TRBV7-2	TRBD2	-	TGTGCCAGCAGCTTATCGACGACTAGCTTTCCCTACAATGAGCAGTTCTTC	CASSLSTTSFPYNEQFF
TRBJ2-5	15	TRBV7-8	-	-	TGTGCCAGCAGCGCCCGTAGAGCGAGGCGTGAGACCCAGTACTTC	CASSARRARRETQYF
TRBJ2-7	14	TRBV27	-	-	TGTGCCAGCAGCCTAGTGGGGGCTAGGTTCGAGCAGTACTTC	CASSLVGARFEQYF
TRBJ2-7	16	TRBV27	-	-	TGTGCCAGCAGTTTATCGGTCGGACAGAAAACCTACGAGCAGTACTTC	CASSLSVGQKTYEQYF
TRBJ2-3	19	TRBV7-9	TRBD1	-	TGTGCCAGCAGCTTAGAGAGAGACTCGGGACAGGGGGGAACAGATACGCAGTATTTT	CASSLERDSGQGGTDTQYF
TRBJ1-1	12	TRBV11-2	-	once	TGTGCCAGCAGCTCCATTAACACTGAAGCTTTCTTT	CASSSINTEAFF
TRBJ2-7	14	TRBV7-2	TRBD2	-	TGTGCCAGCAGCTTAGGGGCGGGAGACTACGAGCAGTACTTC	CASSLGAGDYEQYF